The clone carrying this T cell receptor (beta chain) was counted only a few times. The target antigen is unknown. This entry comes from a study of T cells after yellow fever vaccination. The wider study: Each low-cell-number fraction was prepared by means of SMART-Seq v4 Ultra Low Input. Study-wide findings and caveats: Post-booster samples contained most primary-vaccination clones (approximately 96% CD4, roughly 88% CD8).

One entry per CDR3 protein results from TCRdb running MiXCR on the 5' RACE reads. The table shows 400,000 to 650,000 distinct CDR3 sequences, with 21% occurring only once. Germline CDR1 reads MNHEY; CDR2 reads SVGAGI. The CDR3 has 19 residues. V was clipped by 0 bases and J by 2 bases; unmatched bases: 9. V is TRBV6-5 and J is TRBJ2-3; TRBD2 matches 12 bases. This TCR came from a man younger than 35 who received the YFV17D yellow fever vaccine. Sequenced material: PBMCs, taken less than 25 days after the first yellow fever vaccination. The CDR3: CASSYSSRLAGVSTDTQYF. As DNA, the CDR3 is TGTGCCAGCAGTTACTCCTCCCGACTAGCGGGGGTTTCCACAGATACGCAGTATTTT.